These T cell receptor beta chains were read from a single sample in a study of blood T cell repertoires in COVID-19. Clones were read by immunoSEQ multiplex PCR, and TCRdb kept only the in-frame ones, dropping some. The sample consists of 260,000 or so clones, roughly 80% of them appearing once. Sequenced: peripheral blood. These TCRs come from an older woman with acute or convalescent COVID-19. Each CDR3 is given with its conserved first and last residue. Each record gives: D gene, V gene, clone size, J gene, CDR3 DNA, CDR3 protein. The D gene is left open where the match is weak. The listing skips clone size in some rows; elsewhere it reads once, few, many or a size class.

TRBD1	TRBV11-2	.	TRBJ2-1	TGTGCCAGCAGCTTACGCCCGGACAGGGCCTACAATGAGCAGTTCTTC	CASSLRPDRAYNEQFF
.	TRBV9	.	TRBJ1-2	TGTGCCAGCAGCGTAGAACAGAACTATGGCTACACCTTC	CASSVEQNYGYTF
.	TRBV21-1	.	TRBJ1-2	TGTGCCAGCAGCAAAGCGACAGGGAAACGGGTCTATGGCTACACCTTC	CASSKATGKRVYGYTF
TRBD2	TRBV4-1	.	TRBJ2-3	TGCGCCAGCAGCGTTCCGGGAGCGGGGGGGCCTACGAATACGCAGTATTTT	CASSVPGAGGPTNTQYF
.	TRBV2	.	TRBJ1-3	TGTGCCAGCAGTCCACAGGGTTTAGCTGGAAACACCATATATTTT	CASSPQGLAGNTIYF
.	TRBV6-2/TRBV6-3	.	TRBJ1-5	TGTGCCAGCAGTGCCGACAGTTACAATCAGCCCCAGCATTTT	CASSADSYNQPQHF
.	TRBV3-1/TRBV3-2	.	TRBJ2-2	TGTGCCAGCAGCCAAGATCCGGGGATCGGGGAGCTGTTTTTT	CASSQDPGIGELFF
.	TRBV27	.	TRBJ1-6	TGTGCCAGCAGTACCGGGTGGGGGGTAAGCTCACCCCTCCACTTT	CASSTGWGVSSPLHF
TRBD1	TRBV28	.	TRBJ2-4	TGTGCCAGCACCTACACAGGGGGACTAGCCAAAAACATTCAGTACTTC	CASTYTGGLAKNIQYF
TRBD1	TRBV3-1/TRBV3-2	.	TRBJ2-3	TGTGCCAGCAGACAGACAGGGGGGGCAGATACGCAGTATTTT	CASRQTGGADTQYF
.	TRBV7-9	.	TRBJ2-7	TGTGCCAGCAGCTTAAAAACAGGGAGTAGCGAGCAGTACTTC	CASSLKTGSSEQYF
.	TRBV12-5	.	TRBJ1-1	TGTGCTAGTGGTTTGGAGACGACAGTCACCTTT	CASGLETTVTF
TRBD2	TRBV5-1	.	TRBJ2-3	TGCGCCAGCAGCTTGGACCAGCGGGGCACGCAGTATTTT	CASSLDQRGTQYF
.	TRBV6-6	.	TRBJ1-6	TGTGCCAGCAGACCTTTGTCCCAGGAAAATTCACCCCTCCACTTT	CASRPLSQENSPLHF
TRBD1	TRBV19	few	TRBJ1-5	TGTGCCAGTAGTATCCTCCCGACAGGGGGGAATCAGCCCCAGCATTTT	CASSILPTGGNQPQHF
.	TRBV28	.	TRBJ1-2	TGTGCCAGCAGTAGTTCAGGGATCTACACCTTC	CASSSSGIYTF
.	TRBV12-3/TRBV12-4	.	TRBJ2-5	TGTGCCAGCAGCTCCGGACAGAAGACCCAGTACTTC	CASSSGQKTQYF
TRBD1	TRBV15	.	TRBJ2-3	TGTGCCACCAGCAGAGGAGAGACAGGGAACACAGATACGCAGTATTTT	CATSRGETGNTDTQYF
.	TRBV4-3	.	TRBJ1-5	TGCGCCAGCAGCCAAGAATGGGGGCAGGGATATCAGCCCCAGCATTTT	CASSQEWGQGYQPQHF
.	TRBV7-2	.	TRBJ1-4	TGTGCCAGCAGCTGGAACAGGGCAACTAATGAAAAACTGTTTTTT	CASSWNRATNEKLFF
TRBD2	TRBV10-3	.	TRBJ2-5	TGTGCCATCAGTGAAGGGCTAGCGGGGGGCCAAGAGACCCAGTACTTC	CAISEGLAGGQETQYF
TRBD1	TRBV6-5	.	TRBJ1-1	TGTGCCAGCAGTTACGGACAGGGTTGGACTGAAGCTTTCTTT	CASSYGQGWTEAFF
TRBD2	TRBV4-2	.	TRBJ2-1	TGTGCCAGCAGCCAAGCGAGTAGCGGGGGAAATGAGCAGTTCTTC	CASSQASSGGNEQFF
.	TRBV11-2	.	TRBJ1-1	TGTGCCAGCAGCCCCAGGGGAGGGAGAACCTTCAACACTGAAGCTTTCTTT	CASSPRGGRTFNTEAFF
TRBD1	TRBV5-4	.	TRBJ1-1	TGTGCCAGCAGCCCGGACAGGGTGTGGACTGAAGCTTTCTTT	CASSPDRVWTEAFF
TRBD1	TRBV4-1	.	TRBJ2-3	TGCGCCAGCAGCCATACCGGGACAGGGTCTAGCACAGATACGCAGTATTTT	CASSHTGTGSSTDTQYF
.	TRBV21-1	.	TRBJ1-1	TGTGCCAGCAGCACGAGGGAGCGGAATACTGAAGCTTTCTTT	CASSTRERNTEAFF
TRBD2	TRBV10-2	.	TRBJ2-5	TGCGCCAGCATTTCAGGGGAGGCGGGGGGAGGAGAGACCCAGTACTTC	CASISGEAGGGETQYF
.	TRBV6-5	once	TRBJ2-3	TGTGCCAGCAGTCGTAGTGGAGGGTACACAGATACGCAGTATTTT	CASSRSGGYTDTQYF
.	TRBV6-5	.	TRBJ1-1	TGTGCCAGCAGTTACCGCGGGGTTGGGGGCACTGAAGCTTTCTTT	CASSYRGVGGTEAFF
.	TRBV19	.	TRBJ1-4	TGTGCCAGTAGTATCTTGGAGGGCCAGGGAAGGGAAAAACTGTTTTTT	CASSILEGQGREKLFF
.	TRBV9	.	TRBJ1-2	TGTGCCAGCAGCGTAGTGGAGAACTATGGCTACACCTTC	CASSVVENYGYTF
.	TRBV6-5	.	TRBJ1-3	TGTGCCAGTACACCCCGGGCTGGAAACACCATATATTTT	CASTPRAGNTIYF
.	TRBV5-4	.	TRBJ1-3	TGTGCCAGCAGCTTGGATCCCAGATCGGGAAACACCATATATTTT	CASSLDPRSGNTIYF
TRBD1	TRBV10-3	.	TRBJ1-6	TGTGCCATCAGCCGCAGGGGGCGCGATTCACCCCTCCACTTT	CAISRRGRDSPLHF
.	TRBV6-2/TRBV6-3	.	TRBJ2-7	TGTGCCAGCAGTTCGTCCAGGGGCTCCTACGAGCAGTACTTC	CASSSSRGSYEQYF
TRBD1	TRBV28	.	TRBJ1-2	TGTGCCAGCAGTACCCCCCGGGACAGGGGTTATGGCTACACCTTC	CASSTPRDRGYGYTF
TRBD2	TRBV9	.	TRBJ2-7	TGTGCCAGCAGCGTAGGGTTCCTAGCGGGGAGCTCCTACGAGCAGTACTTC	CASSVGFLAGSSYEQYF
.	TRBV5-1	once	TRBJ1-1	TGCGCCAGCAGCTGGTTGACAGATAACACTGAAGCTTTCTTT	CASSWLTDNTEAFF
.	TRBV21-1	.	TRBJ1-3	TGTGCCAGCAGCAATCGAGGAAGTACGGGACAGGGGGCTGGAAACACCATATATTTT	CASSNRGSTGQGAGNTIYF
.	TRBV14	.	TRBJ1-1	TGTGCCAGCAGCCATGAGGAGAGACTTAGTGCTGAAGCTTTCTTT	CASSHEERLSAEAFF
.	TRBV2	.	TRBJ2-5	TGTGCCAGCAGGATACAGGGTTCAGGGGAGACCCAGTACTTC	CASRIQGSGETQYF
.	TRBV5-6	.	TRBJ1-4	TGTGCCAGCAGCCCGGACAGAACTAATGAAAAACTGTTTTTT	CASSPDRTNEKLFF
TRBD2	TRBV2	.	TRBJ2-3	TGTGCCAGCACCTTGGGGACTAGCGGTCTTGGGACAGATACGCAGTATTTT	CASTLGTSGLGTDTQYF
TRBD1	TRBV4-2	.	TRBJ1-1	TGTGCCAGCAGCCCAGGACAGGGGGCCTGGTCGGGAACTGAAGCTTTCTTT	CASSPGQGAWSGTEAFF
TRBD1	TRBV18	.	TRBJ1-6	TGTGCCAGCTCACTATTGGGACAGGCCGGGCCCCTCCACTTT	CASSLLGQAGPLHF
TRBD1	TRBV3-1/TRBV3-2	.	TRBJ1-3	TGTGCCAGCAGCCGGGGGACAGGGTCGGAAGGAAACACCATATATTTT	CASSRGTGSEGNTIYF
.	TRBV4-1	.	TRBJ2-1	TGCGCCAGCAGCCAAGCCCCGACAGGATCCTACAATGAGCAGTTCTTC	CASSQAPTGSYNEQFF
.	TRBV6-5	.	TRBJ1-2	TGTGCCAGCACTAAAAGTCACCATGGCTACACCTTC	CASTKSHHGYTF